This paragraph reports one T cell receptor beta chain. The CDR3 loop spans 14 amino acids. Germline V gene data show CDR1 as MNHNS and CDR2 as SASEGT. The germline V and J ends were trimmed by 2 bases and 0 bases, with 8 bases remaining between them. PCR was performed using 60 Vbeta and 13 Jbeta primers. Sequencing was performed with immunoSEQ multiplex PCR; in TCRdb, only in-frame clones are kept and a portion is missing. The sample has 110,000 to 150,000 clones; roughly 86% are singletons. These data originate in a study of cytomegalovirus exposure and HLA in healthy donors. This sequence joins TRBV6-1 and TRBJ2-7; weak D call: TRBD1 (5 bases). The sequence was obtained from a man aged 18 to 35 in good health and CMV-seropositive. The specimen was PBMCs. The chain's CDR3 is CASSERQSSYEQYF. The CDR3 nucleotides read TGTGCCAGCAGTGAAAGACAGAGCTCCTACGAGCAGTACTTC.